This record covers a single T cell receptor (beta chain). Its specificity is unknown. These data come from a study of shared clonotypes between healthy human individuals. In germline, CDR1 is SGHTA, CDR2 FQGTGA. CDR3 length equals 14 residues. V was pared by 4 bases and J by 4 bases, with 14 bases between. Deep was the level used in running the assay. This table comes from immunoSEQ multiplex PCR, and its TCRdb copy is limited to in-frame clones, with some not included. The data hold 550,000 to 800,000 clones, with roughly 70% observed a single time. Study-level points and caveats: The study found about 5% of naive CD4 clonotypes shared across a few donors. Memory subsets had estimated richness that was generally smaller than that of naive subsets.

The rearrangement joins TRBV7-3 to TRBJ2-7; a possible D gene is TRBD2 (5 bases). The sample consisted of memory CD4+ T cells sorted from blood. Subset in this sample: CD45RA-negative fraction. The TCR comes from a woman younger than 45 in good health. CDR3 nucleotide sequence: TGTGCCAGCAGCTCCGGACTGTCGCCGTACGAGCAGTACTTC. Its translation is CASSSGLSPYEQYF.